This TCR beta chain originates from a study of Graves' ophthalmopathy and Graves' hyperthyroidism. RNA served as the template for amplifying TCR beta CDR3 regions. RT-PCR in the first round used HTBI primers; a second-round multiplex PCR followed. TCRdb analysed the multiplex PCR reads with MiXCR anew, one entry per CDR3 protein. The table includes over a million distinct CDR3 sequences, roughly two fifths detected once. CDR1 and CDR2 (germline): SGHTA, FQGNSA. The CDR3 has 16 residues. V was clipped by 4 bases and J by 8 bases; unmatched bases: 16. This clonotype has only a few counts. The TCR originated in an adult man with Graves' hyperthyroidism. What was sequenced was peripheral blood or thyroid tissue (not recorded which). The gene calls are TRBV7-2 and TRBJ1-2, with TRBD1 matching 7 bases. CDR3 residues: CASSSFRQGGGHGYTF. The CDR3 nucleotides are TGTGCCAGCAGCTCCTTCCGACAGGGAGGGGGACACGGCTACACCTTC.